This T cell receptor beta chain was sequenced during a study of blood T cell repertoires in COVID-19. Study overall: Both acute and convalescent COVID-19 samples were obtained from the United States, Italy and Spain. The analysed material was cDNA or gDNA that came from T cells, B-cell-depleted T cells, or PBMCs.

Authors' processing steps: The authors estimated nucleated cell counts from reference gene primer amplification. TCRdb's table, derived via immunoSEQ multiplex PCR, lists solely in-frame clones and lacks some. Clone size and V and J calls were adopted from that table, with D and trimming inferred from the DNA. The data show about 44,000 clones, around 87% seen once. From germline, CDR1 is SGHDT and CDR2 YYEEEE. CDR3 length: 13 residues. V lost 1 base and J 3 bases, leaving 8 bases between the germline ends. This TCR was sampled from a woman over 75 in a cohort sampled during active or convalescent COVID-19. V and J are TRBV5-6 and TRBJ2-7; a possible D gene is TRBD1 (5 bases). The sample consisted of peripheral blood. In nucleotides, the CDR3 is TGTGCCAGCAGCTTGCGACAGTACTACGAGCAGTACTTC. Translating gives CASSLRQYYEQYF.